The present T cell receptor (beta chain) was sequenced within a study of metastatic and nonmetastatic thyroid tumors. The sample holds a few counts of this clone. Thyroid surgery was preceded by no treatment in any patient. Germline loops: CDR1 KGHDR, CDR2 SFDVKD. The V gene end was trimmed by 3 bases and the J gene end by 2 bases; junction bases not matched to a gene: 4. This CDR3 is 16 amino acids long. TCRdb re-called clones via MiXCR from the PCR reads. Of 12,000 to 15,000 clones in the sample, 3% to 4.5% were seen once. The rearrangement uses TRBV24-1 and TRBJ2-1; 9 bases are shared with TRBD2. The source material was tumor tissue. This clonotype was sampled from a female donor with papillary thyroid cancer or a benign thyroid nodule (not recorded which). Some clones in this sample may be carry-over from other donors' samples. CDR3 nucleotide sequence: TGTGCCACCAGTGATCGAGCGGGGGGAGCCTACAATGAGCAGTTCTTC. This sequence encodes CATSDRAGGAYNEQFF.